A single T cell receptor (beta chain) is shown here with its context. Its antigen is as yet unknown. Expressed TCRB transcripts were sequenced because the isolated RNA had all been reverse transcribed beforehand. Clones were sequenced by immunoSEQ multiplex PCR, and TCRdb holds only the in-frame ones, with some missing. The sample has more than 250,000 clones, about 15% seen once. Every participating donor gave one draw, a heparinised blood sample averaging about 116 mL. CD45RO/CCR7/CD25/CD127/CD95/CD27 separated CD4+ naive, central memory, regulatory and stem cell-like memory cells by sorting. The entry originates in a study of beta chain features in type 1 diabetes. Study-level points and caveats: When cDNA is sequenced, cells with high TCR expression could be over-represented. Amplification by PCR could prefer shorter templates, with the same effect in patients and controls. TCRB CDR3 length was moderately but significantly reduced in all four CD4+ subsets of Type 1 diabetes patients.

The CDR3 is 14 amino acids. The ends lost 0 bases at V and 8 bases at J; junction bases unmatched: 5. Germline V gives CDR1 MNHEY, CDR2 SVGAGI. The sequencing input was naive CD4+ T cells from blood. The chain is built from TRBV6-5 and TRBJ1-2; TRBD1 matches at 8 bases. The sequence was obtained from a man between 18 and 29 years old with type 1 diabetes. The CDR3 is CASSYSIGTGGYTF. DNA of the CDR3: TGTGCCAGCAGTTACTCGATTGGGACAGGAGGCTACACCTTC.